This passage covers 26 T cell receptor beta chains from one sample sequenced in a study of blood T cell repertoires in COVID-19. Clones were sequenced by immunoSEQ multiplex PCR, and TCRdb holds only the in-frame ones, with some missing. There are 120,000 or so clones in the sample; more than 65% occur only once, and about 2.2% lies in the top ten. Sequencing was performed on peripheral blood. These receptors came from a woman in her 70s with acute or convalescent COVID-19.

This clone was seen a few times. This chain connects TRBV11-2 to TRBJ2-2, with D uncertain. Germline-derived CDR1 and CDR2 are SGHAT and FQNNGV. V lost 3 bases and J 5 bases, leaving 7 bases between the germline ends. The CDR3 runs 13 residues. CDR3 DNA sequence: TGTGCCAGCAGCTTTTCGGGTACCGGGGAGCTGTTTTTT. Protein: CASSFSGTGELFF.

The chain employs TRBV5-5 and TRBJ1-2; 10 bases map to TRBD1. The germline CDR1 and CDR2 sequences are SGHKS and YYEKEE (reference sequence). The junction had 18 bases not matched to a gene; V was cut back by 2 bases and J by 14 bases. CDR3 length equals 16 residues. Here the CDR3 reads CASSFRGTGESRGITF. The CDR3 DNA reads TGTGCCAGCAGCTTTAGGGGGACAGGGGAGAGCAGAGGGATAACCTTC.

This clone has a handful of counts. The chain combines TRBV7-9 with TRBJ2-5, with 9 bases fitting TRBD1. From germline, CDR1 is SEHNR and CDR2 FQNEAQ (reference sequence). V was clipped by 3 bases and J by 5 bases; unmatched bases: 7. This CDR3 spans 15 amino acids. Here the CDR3 DNA reads TGTGCCAGCAGCTTTACAGGGGGCTTGCAGGAGACCCAGTACTTC. This encodes CASSFTGGLQETQYF.

Here the CDR3 reads CTSSQIDCPYGYTF. In nucleotides, the CDR3 is TGCACCAGCAGCCAAATAGACTGTCCCTATGGCTACACCTTC. The chain carries TRBV1 and TRBJ1-2. TRBV1 is a recognized pseudogene. The CDR3 is 14 amino acids.

The chain employs TRBV5-1 and TRBJ1-6; 8 nucleotides align to TRBD1. V shed 5 bases, J shed 8 bases, and the junction held 9 bases outside the gene matches. The length of the CDR3 is 15 residues. CDR1 is SGHRS, CDR2 YFSETQ, per germline. The CDR3 is CASRFTGGSDSPLHF. The CDR3 DNA is TGCGCCAGCAGATTCACAGGGGGGTCTGATTCACCCCTCCACTTT.

The chain employs TRBV28 and TRBJ2-3, with TRBD1 matching over 9 bases. The CDR3 covers 15 residues. The V gene end was trimmed by 4 bases and the J gene end by 6 bases; junction bases not matched to a gene: 8. CDR1 is MDHEN, CDR2 SYDVKM, per germline. The CDR3, as DNA: TGTGCCAGCAGTTCGTCGGGACAGGGTATGGATACGCAGTATTTT. Translation gives CASSSSGQGMDTQYF.

This clone was seen more than once but under ten times. This chain joins TRBV19 and TRBJ1-6; D remains ambiguous. V was cut by 5 bases and J by 8 bases, with 13 bases left in between. Germline-derived CDR1 and CDR2 are LNHDA and SQIVND (reference sequence). There are 14 residues in the CDR3. CDR3 DNA: TGTGCCAGTAGTTCAATCCCTCCGGATTCACCCCTCCACTTT. Residues: CASSSIPPDSPLHF.

The chain couples TRBV18 to TRBJ2-5; TRBD1 agrees at 9 bases. The CDR3 is made up of 15 amino acids. Per germline, CDR1 KGHSH and CDR2 LQKENI. Losses at the gene ends were 3 bases for V and 3 bases for J; bases not matched to a gene: 5. The CDR3 region has the DNA TGTGCCAGCTCACCCTGGGACAGGGCGAAAGAGACCCAGTACTTC. Translating gives CASSPWDRAKETQYF.

This clone has just a few counts. The CDR3 DNA reads as TGTGCCACCGGCGGATTGAACACTGAAGCTTTCTTT. It translates to CATGGLNTEAFF. J is TRBJ1-1 and V is TRBV6-6; D remains ambiguous. The V gene's germline CDR1 is MNHNY and CDR2 SVGAGI (reference sequence). Trimming removed 10 bases at V and 0 bases at J, with 9 bases between. This CDR3 region has 12 residues.

The chain uses TRBV11-2 and TRBJ2-5; no clear D gene. V was clipped by 1 base and J by 4 bases, with 10 bases between them. The germline gives CDR1 SGHAT, CDR2 FQNNGV. This CDR3 comprises 14 residues. Here the CDR3 DNA reads TGTGCCAGCAGCTTAGGGGCTTTTAGAGAGACCCAGTACTTC. It codes for CASSLGAFRETQYF.

The rearrangement links TRBV4-3 to TRBJ1-1, with D perhaps matching TRBD1 (6 bases). Germline CDR1 LGHNA, CDR2 YSLEER. CDR3 length: 15 residues. V was trimmed by 0 bases and J by 6 bases, leaving 14 bases between them. The CDR3 loop reads CASSQDGAGAAEAFF. In DNA form, the CDR3 reads TGCGCCAGCAGCCAAGATGGAGCGGGGGCGGCTGAAGCTTTCTTT.

In this sample, this clone turned up a few times. The CDR3 sequence is CASSRLAGANTGELFF. In DNA, the CDR3 is TGTGCCAGCTCACGCCTAGCGGGAGCGAACACCGGGGAGCTGTTTTTT. The chain uses TRBV18 and TRBJ2-2; the match to TRBD2 covers 10 bases. From germline, CDR1 is KGHSH and CDR2 LQKENI. The CDR3 sequence is 16 residues long. After removal of 4 bases from V and 0 bases from J, the junction contained 2 bases not matched to a gene.

This chain uses TRBV5-5 with TRBJ1-1; D is ambiguous. Looked up from germline, CDR1 is SGHKS and CDR2 is YYEKEE (reference sequence). Trimming left V 0 bases short and J 1 base short, with 7 bases between. The CDR3 consists of 14 residues. This chain's CDR3 is CASSLDWRNTEAFF. The CDR3 DNA is TGTGCCAGCAGCTTGGATTGGAGGAACACTGAAGCTTTCTTT. The variable domain in full, completed from reference TRBV5-5 and TRBJ1-1, reads DAGVTQSPTHLIKTRGQQVTLRCSPISGHKSVSWYQQVLGQGPQFIFQYYEKEERGRGNFPDRFSARQFPNYSSELNVNALLLGDSALYLCASSLDWRNTEAFFGQGTRLTVV.

This clone was seen a handful of times. The genes are TRBV4-1 and TRBJ2-7; a possible D gene is TRBD2 (5 bases). V lost 1 base, J lost 4 bases, and 17 bases lay in between. The CDR3 runs 16 residues. Germline V CDR1 and CDR2: MGHRA, YSYEKL. CDR3 coding DNA: TGCGCCAGCAGCCAAGTTGATAGCGCGGATCGGTACGAGCAGTACTTC. Translation gives CASSQVDSADRYEQYF.

This chain connects TRBV7-6 to TRBJ2-5, with 8 positions matching TRBD1. V trimming: 3 bases; J trimming: 6 bases; junction bases outside the gene matches: 6. Germline loops: CDR1 SGHVS, CDR2 FNYEAQ. There are 14 residues in the CDR3. CDR3 bases: TGTGCCAGCAGCTTTCCCGACAGGGGTCAGACCCAGTACTTC. It yields the protein CASSFPDRGQTQYF.

This clone was detected ten times or more. The CDR3 reads CASRQTLGGVTEAFF. CDR3 sequence (DNA): TGTGCCAGCAGGCAGACACTGGGGGGTGTCACTGAAGCTTTCTTT. The V call is TRBV7-2, the J call TRBJ1-1, with TRBD1 as a possible D gene (5 bases). Germline values: CDR1 SGHTA, CDR2 FQGNSA. With 6 bases removed from V and 4 bases from J, the gap between germline ends came to 18 bases. This CDR3 is 15 amino acids long.

This clone has a count of ten or more. The CDR3, as DNA: TGTGCCAGCAGCGTAGCAGGCGCCCAAGAGACCCAGTACTTC. It encodes CASSVAGAQETQYF. The chain carries TRBV9 and TRBJ2-5; D is undetermined. The CDR3 is 14 residues long. Germline assignment: CDR1 SGDLS and CDR2 YYNGEE. Trimming left V 0 bases short and J 1 base short, with 7 bases between.

The chain combines TRBV4-1 with TRBJ2-3, with D tentatively TRBD1 (8 bases). The CDR3 spans 19 residues. Trimming removed 2 bases from V and 0 bases from J, with 21 bases in between. The germline V gene encodes CDR1 MGHRA and CDR2 YSYEKL. The CDR3 region has the DNA TGCGCCAGCAGCCAACGACAGGGGATTGATAGCGGGAGCACAGATACGCAGTATTTT. It encodes CASSQRQGIDSGSTDTQYF.

This chain uses TRBV5-1 with TRBJ1-4; 8 bases agree with TRBD1. The CDR3 runs 14 residues. Germline V lookup: CDR1 SGHRS, CDR2 YFSETQ. V shed 4 bases and J 5 bases; nucleotides not matched to a gene: 4. The CDR3 is CASSPGQGNEKLFF. In DNA form, the CDR3 reads TGCGCCAGCAGCCCCGGACAGGGAAATGAAAAACTGTTTTTT.

The V call is TRBV15, the J call TRBJ1-6, with D uncertain. Germline CDR1 reads LNHNV; CDR2 reads YYDKDF (reference sequence). CDR3 length: 15 residues. The V end lost 8 bases, the J end lost 0 bases, and 11 bases lay between the germline ends. The DNA of the CDR3 is TGTGCCACCCGGGATCCTATCTCCTATAATTCACCCCTCCACTTT. This gives the protein CATRDPISYNSPLHF.

The chain has TRBV27 and TRBJ2-7, with TRBD1 as a possible D gene (8 bases). Germline V gene sequence: CDR1 MNHEY, CDR2 SMNVEV (reference sequence). The CDR3 sequence is 16 residues long. The V and J ends lost 6 bases and 4 bases respectively, with 22 bases between them. The CDR3: CASRIGGTGGVYEQYF. CDR3 in DNA: TGTGCCAGCAGAATAGGGGGAACAGGGGGGGTATACGAGCAGTACTTC.

About this clone itself: Other DNA sequences from this sample encode an identical CDR3 as well. The rearrangement uses TRBV7-2 and TRBJ2-7; D not resolved. V lost 4 bases to trimming and J lost 1 base, with 5 bases between them. This CDR3 spans 12 amino acids. Germline CDR1 reads SGHTA; CDR2 reads FQGNSA. CDR3 DNA sequence: TGTGCCAGCAGCTCCTCTTCCTACGAGCAGTACTTC. This encodes CASSSSSYEQYF.

The J gene is TRBJ2-5, the V gene TRBV5-1, with 7 bases matching TRBD2. The CDR3 sequence is 16 residues long. V shed 3 bases and J 6 bases; nucleotides not matched to a gene: 14. Germline CDR1 and CDR2: SGHRS and YFSETQ. This chain's CDR3 is CASSWGGGIGQQTQYF. The CDR3 region has the DNA TGCGCCAGCAGCTGGGGGGGAGGAATTGGGCAACAGACCCAGTACTTC.

Notes on this clone: A read error may explain this, as a much larger clone is one base away. The chain links TRBV5-1 to TRBJ2-1; 10 nucleotides match TRBD2. The germline CDR1 and CDR2 sequences are SGHRS and YFSETQ. Losses at the gene ends were 3 bases for V and 4 bases for J; bases not matched to a gene: 4. The CDR3 length is 15 residues. The CDR3 nucleotides are TGCGCCAGCAGCTGGGGACTAGCGAATTACAATGAGCAGTTCTTC. It encodes CASSWGLANYNEQFF.

The chain uses TRBV6-1 and TRBJ1-5; TRBD1 might be the D (5 bases). This CDR3 is 16 amino acids long. Trimming removed 4 bases at V and 2 bases at J, with 15 bases between. The V gene's germline CDR1 is MNHNS and CDR2 SASEGT. The CDR3: CASSVQAGEGNQPQHF. The DNA of the CDR3 is TGTGCCAGCAGTGTACAGGCGGGGGAGGGCAATCAGCCCCAGCATTTT.

The chain carries TRBV5-4 and TRBJ1-5; TRBD1 matches at 9 bases. With V trimmed by 3 bases and J by 4 bases, 8 bases remained unmatched. From germline, CDR1 is SGHNT and CDR2 YYREEE (reference sequence). The CDR3 loop spans 16 amino acids. CDR3 nucleotides: TGTGCCAGCAGCTCATCGGGGACAGGGCGAAATCAGCCCCAGCATTTT. Protein product: CASSSSGTGRNQPQHF.